This TCR beta chain was recorded in a study of persistence of HIV-infected CD4 T cells. Study-wide context: Donors were ART-treated; their CMV- and Gag-responding CD4+ T cells were isolated.

Germline assignment: CDR1 SGDLS and CDR2 YYNGEE. Trimming removed 4 bases from V and 5 bases from J, with 15 bases in between. CDR3 size: 14 residues. Regarding this clone: Its antigen is currently unknown.

Sequencing used immunoSEQ version 4 in survey mode. Using immunoSEQ multiplex PCR, the repertoire was profiled, and TCRdb retains in-frame clones only, with some absent. The sample records over 30,000 clones, about 81% being singletons. Stimulation used around 10 ug/mL lysate from CMV-infected fibroblasts. CD40L/CD69 double-negative CD45RO-high memory CD4+ T cells were collected. Anti-CD28/CD49d costimulation, CD40-blocking antibody and enfuvirtide were given to CD8-depleted PBMCs for 18 hours. Notes on the study in general: Degenerate expanded CDR3beta sequences were enriched among CMV- and Gag-responding cells. TCRbeta richness was lower in CMV- and Gag-responding cells than in anti-CD3/anti-CD28-responding cells.

The sample was CD4+ T cells sorted from PBMCs after roughly 20-hour stimulation, taken from a patient who received antiretroviral therapy. The chain couples TRBV9 to TRBJ2-5, with D possibly being TRBD2 (6 bases). This receptor was identified in an adult woman with HIV who was CMV-seropositive. The CDR3 DNA follows: TGTGCCAGCAGCTTGGGGACTGGGGGGGAGACCCAGTACTTC. Its protein product is CASSLGTGGETQYF.